The T cell receptor (beta chain) described here comes from a study of blood T cells in healthy people across ages. Using a J-beta primer mix together with a sample-barcoded 5' primer, a second PCR was run for 7 to 11 cycles. Tags on each cDNA molecule came from a template-switch adaptor with 12 random nucleotides. TCRdb ran MiXCR on the 5' RACE reads and lists one entry per CDR3 protein. Seen here are about 640,000 distinct CDR3 sequences, around 54% observed once, and the top ten hold roughly 34%. Trimming cost V 1 base and J 4 bases, with 12 bases left between them. The length of the CDR3 is 15 residues. Germline V lookup: CDR1 SEHNR, CDR2 FQNEAQ (reference sequence).

The receptor was derived from a man aged 55 to 70 in good health. The rearrangement uses TRBV7-9 and TRBJ2-3; the D gene is possibly TRBD1 (6 bases). The sequenced sample consisted of blood. The DNA for the CDR3 is TGTGCCAGCAGCTTAGTGGGGACAAGAGCAGATACGCAGTATTTT. Translation gives CASSLVGTRADTQYF.